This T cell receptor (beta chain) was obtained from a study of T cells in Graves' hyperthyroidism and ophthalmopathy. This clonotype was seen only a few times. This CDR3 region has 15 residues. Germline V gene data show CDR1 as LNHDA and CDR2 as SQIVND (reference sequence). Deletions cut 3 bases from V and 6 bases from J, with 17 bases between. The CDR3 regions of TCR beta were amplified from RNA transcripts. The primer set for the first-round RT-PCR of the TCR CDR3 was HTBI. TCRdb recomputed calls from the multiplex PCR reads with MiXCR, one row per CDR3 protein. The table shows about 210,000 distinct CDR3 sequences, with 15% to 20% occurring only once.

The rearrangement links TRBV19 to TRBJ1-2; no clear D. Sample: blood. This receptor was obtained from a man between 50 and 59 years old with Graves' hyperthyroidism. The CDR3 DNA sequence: TGTGCCAGTAGTATCCTCGCGGTGTCTAGAAATGGCTACACCTTC. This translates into CASSILAVSRNGYTF.